A single sample is the source of the 20 T cell receptor beta chains below, sequenced in a study of breast tumors, draining lymph nodes, adjacent tissues. Each CDR3 protein is one row after TCRdb ran MiXCR on the multiplex PCR reads. Among tens of thousands of distinct CDR3 sequences listed, 23% were seen once. Sequencing input: breast tumor tissue. The receptors stem from a female donor with breast cancer. Some clones in this sample may be carry-over from other donors' samples.

A word on this clonotype: A read error may explain this, as a much larger clone is one base away. The rearrangement links TRBV6-1 to TRBJ2-1, with 9 bases matching TRBD1. CDR1 and CDR2 (germline): MNHNS, SASEGT. The CDR3 is 11 amino acids. The chain's CDR3 is CASSGDRAQIF. The CDR3 DNA reads as TGTGCCAGCAGTGGGGACAGGGCACAGATCTTC.

This clonotype was observed at least ten times. The chain has TRBV20-1 and TRBJ2-1, with 8 positions matching TRBD2. The CDR3 is 14 amino acids. The ends lost 2 bases at V and 4 bases at J; junction bases unmatched: 4. Germline values: CDR1 DFQATT, CDR2 SNEGSKA (reference sequence). Here the CDR3 reads CSARLAGAYNEQFF. The CDR3 DNA sequence: TGCAGTGCTAGACTAGCGGGTGCATACAATGAGCAGTTCTTC.

This clonotype has a count of ten or more. This chain links TRBV20-1 with TRBJ2-1, with D tentatively TRBD1 (5 bases). Germline V gene sequence: CDR1 DFQATT, CDR2 SNEGSKA (reference sequence). The CDR3 consists of 15 residues. V was shortened by 6 bases and J by 7 bases, with 22 bases between the two germline ends. Here the CDR3 reads CSATSRADRQNEQFF. In DNA form, the CDR3 reads TGCAGTGCCACCTCCAGGGCGGATCGTCAAAATGAGCAGTTCTTC.

Many counts were recorded for this clonotype. The V call is TRBV5-4, the J call TRBJ1-4, with D hard to call. From germline, CDR1 is SGHNT and CDR2 YYREEE (reference sequence). The CDR3 length is 13 residues. Trimming left V 0 bases short and J 3 bases short, with 3 bases between. CDR3 bases: TGTGCCAGCAGCTTGGACCCTAATGAAAAACTGTTTTTT. Residues: CASSLDPNEKLFF.

Of note for this clonotype: It may be a read error: a sequence one base away is much more abundant. J is TRBJ1-4 and V is TRBV14, with D possibly matching TRBD1 (6 bases). The CDR3 spans 13 residues. CDR1 and CDR2 from the germline V gene are SGHDN and FVKESK. CDR3 nucleotides: TGTGCCAGCAGCCGGGGGCTGGGTGAAAAACTGCTTTTT. Its translation is CASSRGLGEKLLF.

This clonotype was detected many times. The CDR3 region is CASSVRDDTDTQYF. The CDR3 bases are TGTGCCAGTAGTGTCCGGGACGACACAGATACGCAGTATTTT. This chain uses TRBV19 with TRBJ2-3; D possibly uses TRBD1 or TRBD2 (5 bases each). Trimming cost V 5 bases and J 2 bases, with 11 bases left between them. The V gene's germline CDR1 is LNHDA and CDR2 SQIVND (reference sequence). The CDR3 has 14 amino acids.

This clonotype was seen many times. V is TRBV9 and J is TRBJ2-2; 8 bases line up with TRBD2. Germline V gives CDR1 SGDLS, CDR2 YYNGEE. The CDR3 loop spans 17 amino acids. The ends lost 0 bases at V and 7 bases at J; junction bases unmatched: 11. This CDR3 is CASSVELREARNGELFF. DNA for the CDR3: TGTGCCAGCAGCGTAGAGTTGCGGGAGGCCCGAAACGGGGAGCTGTTTTTT.

To note about this clonotype: Likely a read error: the CDR3 ends without its conserved phenylalanine or tryptophan. The V gene is TRBV5-6, the J gene TRBJ1-3, with a weak D call TRBD1 (6 bases). This CDR3 is built from 19 residues. V lost 4 bases, J lost 0 bases, and 23 bases lay in between. Germline values: CDR1 SGHDT, CDR2 YYEEEE. CDR3 sequence reads: CASSLRVTRGHNSGNTIYS. The CDR3 DNA is TGTGCCAGCAGCCTACGAGTGACGAGGGGACACAACTCTGGAAACACCATATATTCT.

The count of this clonotype is one. This clone may be a read error of a much larger clone one base away. This sequence joins TRBV30 and TRBJ2-5; D not certain. Germline CDR1 and CDR2: GTSNPN and SVGIG (reference sequence). The CDR3 contains 13 residues. The CDR3 is CARSNALGGTQYF. CDR3 DNA sequence: TGTGCCCGGAGCAACGCGCTTGGCGGGACCCAGTACTTC.

This rearrangement joins TRBV5-5 to TRBJ2-3; TRBD1 is a possible D gene (6 bases). In germline, CDR1 is SGHKS, CDR2 YYEKEE (reference sequence). The CDR3 totals 15 residues. Trimming removed 2 bases from V and 4 bases from J, with 14 bases in between. CDR3 region: CASSLGYRDADTQYF. DNA of the CDR3: TGTGCCAGCAGCTTAGGATACAGGGATGCAGATACGCAGTATTTT.

This clonotype is labeled as medium-sized (0.01 to 0.1%). The chain uses TRBV7-9 and TRBJ1-2, with D possibly TRBD1 on 5 matching bases. The CDR3 loop spans 14 amino acids. V was pared by 1 base and J by 4 bases, with 10 bases between. Germline CDR1 reads SEHNR; CDR2 reads FQNEAQ (reference sequence). The CDR3 DNA follows: TGTGCCAGCAGCTTAGGTGGGGGATCCTATGGCTACACCTTC. As protein: CASSLGGGSYGYTF. Variable domain in full (rest from reference TRBV7-9 and TRBJ1-2): DTGVSQNPRHKITKRGQNVTFRCDPISEHNRLYWYRQTLGQGPEFLTYFQNEAQLEKSRLLSDRFSAERPKGSFSTLEIQRTEQGDSAMYLCASSLGGGSYGYTFGSGTRLTVV.

This clonotype was counted ten times or more. V and J are TRBV5-6 and TRBJ2-1; TRBD2 might be the D (5 bases). The V end was cut by 0 bases, the J end by 0 bases, with 7 bases between. Germline V gives CDR1 SGHDT, CDR2 YYEEEE. CDR3 size: 15 residues. The CDR3 loop is CASSLADFSYNEQFF. DNA for the CDR3: TGTGCCAGCAGCTTGGCGGACTTCTCCTACAATGAGCAGTTCTTC.

This clonotype was detected many times. The chain combines TRBV29-1 with TRBJ2-5, with D maybe TRBD2 (6 bases). The CDR3 spans 16 residues. Germline-derived CDR1 and CDR2 are SQVTM and ANQGSEA. V was cut by 1 base and J by 7 bases, with 22 bases left in between. The CDR3 sequence is CSVEANPWRGGGTQYF. Written as DNA, the CDR3 is TGCAGCGTTGAAGCCAATCCGTGGCGGGGTGGGGGGACCCAGTACTTC.

This clonotype appeared many times. The V gene is TRBV4-1, the J gene TRBJ2-5, with 10 bases fitting TRBD1. J gave up 4 bases and V 6 bases, and 2 bases lay outside the gene matches. The germline CDR1 and CDR2 sequences are MGHRA and YSYEKL. The CDR3 contains 13 residues. CDR3 residues: CASRWTGGETQYF. The CDR3 bases are TGCGCCAGCAGATGGACAGGGGGAGAGACCCAGTACTTC.

The DNA for the CDR3 is TGTGCCAGCAGCACCCCTAGCGGGAGGGGGGATGAGCAGTTCTTC. Amino acids: CASSTPSGRGDEQFF. The V call is TRBV9, the J call TRBJ2-1, with 12 bases identical to TRBD2. This CDR3 has 15 amino acids. The V gene end was trimmed by 4 bases and the J gene end by 8 bases; junction bases not matched to a gene: 7. The germline V gene encodes CDR1 SGDLS and CDR2 YYNGEE. The complete variable domain, with remaining parts taken from reference TRBV9 and TRBJ2-1, reads DSGVTQTPKHLITATGQRVTLRCSPRSGDLSVYWYQQSLDQGLQFLIQYYNGEERAKGNILERFSAQQFPDLHSELNLSSLELGDSALYFCASSTPSGRGDEQFFGPGTRLTVL.

The CDR3 region is CATSRDVSTGADSPLHF. As DNA, the CDR3 is TGTGCCACCAGCAGAGATGTATCGACGGGGGCGGATTCACCCCTCCACTTT. The V and J genes are TRBV15 and TRBJ1-6; possibly TRBD1 for D (6 bases). The CDR3 has 17 amino acids. V lost 0 bases to trimming and J lost 8 bases, with 17 bases between them. Germline CDR1 LNHNV, CDR2 YYDKDF (reference sequence).

This clonotype is labeled medium-sized (0.01 to 0.1%). V is TRBV20-1 and J is TRBJ2-3, with D unresolved. The V gene lost 3 bases and the J gene lost 4 bases, with 5 bases spanning the gap. CDR3 length equals 11 residues. Germline CDR1 reads DFQATT; CDR2 reads SNEGSKA (reference sequence). The CDR3: CSARWADTQYF. As DNA, the CDR3 is TGCAGTGCTAGGTGGGCAGATACGCAGTATTTT.

Worth noting for this clonotype: An end of the junction differs from the germline gene, which may be a read error. The chain recombines TRBV7-9 with TRBJ2-1; D is perhaps TRBD1 (6 bases). Germline CDR1 and CDR2: SEHNR and FQNEAQ (reference sequence). CDR3 length: 12 residues. As DNA, the CDR3 is TGCGCCAGCGGACAGAACTACAATGAGCAGTTCTTC. This gives the protein CASGQNYNEQFF.

This clonotype was observed at least ten times. J is TRBJ2-1 and V is TRBV4-1; 12 bases fit TRBD2. This CDR3 comprises 15 residues. Germline CDR1 MGHRA, CDR2 YSYEKL. The trim removed 4 bases at V and 4 bases at J, leaving 2 bases unmatched. Here the CDR3 DNA reads TGCGCCAGCAGCCCTCTAGCGGGGGGGTACAATGAGCAGTTCTTC. Protein sequence: CASSPLAGGYNEQFF.

This clonotype was seen repeatedly, ten times or more. The gene calls are TRBV19 and TRBJ2-1; no clear D. CDR3 length: 15 residues. Germline CDR1 and CDR2: LNHDA and SQIVND (reference sequence). V was clipped by 5 bases and J by 1 base, with 12 bases between them. The CDR3 DNA reads TGTGCCAGTAGTCCAAGATCTTTGTCCTACAATGAGCAGTTCTTC. It encodes CASSPRSLSYNEQFF. Full variable domain (remainder filled in from reference TRBV19 and TRBJ2-1): DGGITQSPKYLFRKEGQNVTLSCEQNLNHDAMYWYRQDPGQGLRLIYYSQIVNDFQKGDIAEGYSVSREKKESFPLTVTSAQKNPTAFYLCASSPRSLSYNEQFFGPGTRLTVL.